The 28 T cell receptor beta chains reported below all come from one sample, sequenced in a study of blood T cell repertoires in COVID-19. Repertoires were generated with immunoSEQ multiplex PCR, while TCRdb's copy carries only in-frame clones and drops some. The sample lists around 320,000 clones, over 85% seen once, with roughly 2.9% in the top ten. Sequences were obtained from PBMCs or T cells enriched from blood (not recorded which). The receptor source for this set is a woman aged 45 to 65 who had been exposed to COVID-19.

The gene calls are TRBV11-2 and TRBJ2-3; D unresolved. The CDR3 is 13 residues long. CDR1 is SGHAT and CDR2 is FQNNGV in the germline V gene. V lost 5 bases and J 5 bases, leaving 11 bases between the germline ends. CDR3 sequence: CASSPTQKDTQYF. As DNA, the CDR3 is TGTGCCAGCAGCCCTACACAGAAAGATACGCAGTATTTT.

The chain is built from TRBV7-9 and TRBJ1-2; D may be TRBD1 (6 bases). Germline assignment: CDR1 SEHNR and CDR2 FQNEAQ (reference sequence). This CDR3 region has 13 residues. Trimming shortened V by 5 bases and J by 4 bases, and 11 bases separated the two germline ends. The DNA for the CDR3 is TGTGCCAGCAGCCCAGACAGGTTCTATGGCTACACCTTC. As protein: CASSPDRFYGYTF. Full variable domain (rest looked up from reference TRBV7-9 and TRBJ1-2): DTGVSQNPRHKITKRGQNVTFRCDPISEHNRLYWYRQTLGQGPEFLTYFQNEAQLEKSRLLSDRFSAERPKGSFSTLEIQRTEQGDSAMYLCASSPDRFYGYTFGSGTRLTVV.

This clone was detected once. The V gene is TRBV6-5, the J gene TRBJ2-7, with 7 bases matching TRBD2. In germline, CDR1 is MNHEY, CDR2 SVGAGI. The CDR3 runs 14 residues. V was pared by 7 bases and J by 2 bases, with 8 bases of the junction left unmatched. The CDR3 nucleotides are TGTGCCAGCACCAGCGGGACGGGTACCTACGAGCAGTACTTC. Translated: CASTSGTGTYEQYF.

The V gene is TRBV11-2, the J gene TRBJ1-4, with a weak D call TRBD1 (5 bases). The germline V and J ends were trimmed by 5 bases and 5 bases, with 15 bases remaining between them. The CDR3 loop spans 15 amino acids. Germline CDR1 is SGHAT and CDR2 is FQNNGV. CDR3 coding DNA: TGTGCCAGCAGCCCGGGGGTGAGCAGAAATGAAAAACTGTTTTTT. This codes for CASSPGVSRNEKLFF.

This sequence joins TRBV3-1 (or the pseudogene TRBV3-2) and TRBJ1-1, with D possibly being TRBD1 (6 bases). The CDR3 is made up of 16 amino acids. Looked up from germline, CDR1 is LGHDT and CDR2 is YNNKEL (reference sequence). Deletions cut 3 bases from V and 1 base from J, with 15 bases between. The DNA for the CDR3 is TGTGCCAGCAGCCACTTAGCGACAGGAAAGAACACTGAAGCTTTCTTT. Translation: CASSHLATGKNTEAFF.

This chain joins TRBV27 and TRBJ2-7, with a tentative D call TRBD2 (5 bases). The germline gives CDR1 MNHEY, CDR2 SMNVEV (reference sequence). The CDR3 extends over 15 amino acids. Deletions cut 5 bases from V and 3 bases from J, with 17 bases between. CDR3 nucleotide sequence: TGTGCCAGCAGTCTATATTCGTTGGGGAGCTACGAGCAGTACTTC. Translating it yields CASSLYSLGSYEQYF.

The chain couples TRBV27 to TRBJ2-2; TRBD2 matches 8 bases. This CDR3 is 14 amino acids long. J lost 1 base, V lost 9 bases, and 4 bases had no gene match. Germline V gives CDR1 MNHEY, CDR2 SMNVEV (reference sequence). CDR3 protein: CASLAGMNTGELFF. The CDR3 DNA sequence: TGTGCCAGTTTAGCGGGAATGAACACCGGGGAGCTGTTTTTT.

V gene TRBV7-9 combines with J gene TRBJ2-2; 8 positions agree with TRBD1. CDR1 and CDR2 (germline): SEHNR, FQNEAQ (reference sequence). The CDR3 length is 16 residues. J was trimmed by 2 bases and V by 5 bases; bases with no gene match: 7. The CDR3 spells CASSRPTGGNTGELFF. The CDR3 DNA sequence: TGTGCCAGCAGCAGACCAACAGGGGGTAACACCGGGGAGCTGTTTTTT.

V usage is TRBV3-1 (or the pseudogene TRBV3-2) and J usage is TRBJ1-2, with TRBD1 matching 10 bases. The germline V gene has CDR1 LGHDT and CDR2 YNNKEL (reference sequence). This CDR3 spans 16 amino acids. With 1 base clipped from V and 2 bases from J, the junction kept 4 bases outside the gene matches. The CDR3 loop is CASSQVATGGNYGYTF. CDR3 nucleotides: TGTGCCAGCAGCCAAGTGGCGACAGGGGGCAACTATGGCTACACCTTC.

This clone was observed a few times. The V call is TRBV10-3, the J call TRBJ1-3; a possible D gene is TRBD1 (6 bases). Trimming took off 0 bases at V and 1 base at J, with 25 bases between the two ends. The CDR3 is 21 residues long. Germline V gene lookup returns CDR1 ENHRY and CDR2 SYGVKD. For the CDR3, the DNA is TGTGCCATCAGTGAGTCAGACAGGTCGCGGGCGGACACAAGGTCTGGAAACACCATATATTTT. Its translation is CAISESDRSRADTRSGNTIYF.

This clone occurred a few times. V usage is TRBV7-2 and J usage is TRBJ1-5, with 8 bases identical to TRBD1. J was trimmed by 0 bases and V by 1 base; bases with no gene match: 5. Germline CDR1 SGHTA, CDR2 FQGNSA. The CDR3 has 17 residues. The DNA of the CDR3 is TGTGCCAGCAGCTTAGAAGACAGGGGCCATAGCAATCAGCCCCAGCATTTT. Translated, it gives CASSLEDRGHSNQPQHF.

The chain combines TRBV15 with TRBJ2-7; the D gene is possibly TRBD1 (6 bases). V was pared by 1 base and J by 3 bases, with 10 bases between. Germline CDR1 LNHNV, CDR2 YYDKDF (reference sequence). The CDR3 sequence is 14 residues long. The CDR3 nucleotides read TGTGCCACCAGCAGAGGCAGGACAGACTACGAGCAGTACTTC. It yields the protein CATSRGRTDYEQYF.

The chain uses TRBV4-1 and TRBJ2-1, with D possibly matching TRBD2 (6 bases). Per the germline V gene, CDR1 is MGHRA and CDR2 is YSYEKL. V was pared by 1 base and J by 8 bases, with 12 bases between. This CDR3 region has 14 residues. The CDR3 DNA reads TGCGCCAGCAGCCAAGGTCGGGGGACGGATGAGCAGTTCTTC. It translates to CASSQGRGTDEQFF.

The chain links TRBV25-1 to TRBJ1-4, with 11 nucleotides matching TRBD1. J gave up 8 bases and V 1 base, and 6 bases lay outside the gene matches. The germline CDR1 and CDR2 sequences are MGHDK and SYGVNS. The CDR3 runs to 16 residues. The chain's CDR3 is CASSEWGTGGGEKLFF. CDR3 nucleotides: TGTGCCAGCAGTGAATGGGGGACAGGGGGTGGCGAAAAACTGTTTTTT.

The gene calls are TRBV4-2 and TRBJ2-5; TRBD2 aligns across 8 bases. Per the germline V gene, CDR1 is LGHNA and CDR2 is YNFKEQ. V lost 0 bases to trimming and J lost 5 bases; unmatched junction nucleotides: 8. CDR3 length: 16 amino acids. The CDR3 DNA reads TGTGCCAGCAGCCAAGAAGCGGGGGCTCTTGGGGAGACCCAGTACTTC. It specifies CASSQEAGALGETQYF.

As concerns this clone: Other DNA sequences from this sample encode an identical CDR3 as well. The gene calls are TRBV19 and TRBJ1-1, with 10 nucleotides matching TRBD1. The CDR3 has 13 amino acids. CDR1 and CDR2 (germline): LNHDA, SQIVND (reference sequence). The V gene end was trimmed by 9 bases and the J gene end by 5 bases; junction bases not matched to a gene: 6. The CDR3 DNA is TGTGCCAGCTCGACAGGGGGCCGAACTGAAGCTTTCTTT. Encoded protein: CASSTGGRTEAFF.

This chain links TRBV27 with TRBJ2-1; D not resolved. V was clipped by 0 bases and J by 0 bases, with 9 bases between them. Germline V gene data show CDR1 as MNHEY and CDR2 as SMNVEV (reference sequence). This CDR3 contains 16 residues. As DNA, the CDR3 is TGTGCCAGCAGTTTATCATCTCCCGGCTCCTACAATGAGCAGTTCTTC. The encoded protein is CASSLSSPGSYNEQFF.

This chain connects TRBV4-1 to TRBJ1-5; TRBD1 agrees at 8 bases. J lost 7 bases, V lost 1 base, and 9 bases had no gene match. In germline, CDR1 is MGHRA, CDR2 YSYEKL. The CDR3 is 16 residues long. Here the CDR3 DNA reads TGCGCCAGCAGCCAAGGATCAGGGGGCTTTGGGCAGCCCCAGCATTTT. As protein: CASSQGSGGFGQPQHF.

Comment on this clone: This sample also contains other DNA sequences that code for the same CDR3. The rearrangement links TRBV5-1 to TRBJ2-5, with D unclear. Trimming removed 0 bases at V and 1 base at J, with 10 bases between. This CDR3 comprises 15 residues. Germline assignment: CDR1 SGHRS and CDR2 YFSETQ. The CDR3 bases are TGCGCCAGCAGCTTGGGCCCCGGAGTCCAAGAGACCCAGTACTTC. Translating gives CASSLGPGVQETQYF.

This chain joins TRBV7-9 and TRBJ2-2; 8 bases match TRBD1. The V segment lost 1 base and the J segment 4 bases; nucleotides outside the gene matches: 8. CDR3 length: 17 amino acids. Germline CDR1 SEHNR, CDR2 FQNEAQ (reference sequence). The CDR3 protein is CASSLDFGQGGTGELFF. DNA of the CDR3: TGTGCCAGCAGCTTAGATTTTGGACAGGGAGGCACCGGGGAGCTGTTTTTT.

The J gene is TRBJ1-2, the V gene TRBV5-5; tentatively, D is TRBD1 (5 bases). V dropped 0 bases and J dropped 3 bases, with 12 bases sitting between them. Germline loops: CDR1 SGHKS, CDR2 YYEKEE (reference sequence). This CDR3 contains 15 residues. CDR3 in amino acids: CASSLDPREDYGYTF. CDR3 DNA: TGTGCCAGCAGCTTGGATCCCAGGGAGGACTATGGCTACACCTTC. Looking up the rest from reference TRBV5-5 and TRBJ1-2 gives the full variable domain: DAGVTQSPTHLIKTRGQQVTLRCSPISGHKSVSWYQQVLGQGPQFIFQYYEKEERGRGNFPDRFSARQFPNYSSELNVNALLLGDSALYLCASSLDPREDYGYTFGSGTRLTVV.

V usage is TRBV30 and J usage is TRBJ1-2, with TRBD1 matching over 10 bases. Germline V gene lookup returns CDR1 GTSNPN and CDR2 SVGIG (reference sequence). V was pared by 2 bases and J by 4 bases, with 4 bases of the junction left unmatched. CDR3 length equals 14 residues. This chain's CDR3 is CAWSSTGGGYGYTF. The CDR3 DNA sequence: TGTGCCTGGAGTTCGACAGGGGGCGGCTATGGCTACACCTTC. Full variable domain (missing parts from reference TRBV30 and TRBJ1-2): SQTIHQWPATLVQPVGSPLSLECTVEGTSNPNLYWYRQAAGRGLQLLFYSVGIGQISSEVPQNLSASRPQDRQFILSSKKLLLSDSGFYLCAWSSTGGGYGYTFGSGTRLTVV.

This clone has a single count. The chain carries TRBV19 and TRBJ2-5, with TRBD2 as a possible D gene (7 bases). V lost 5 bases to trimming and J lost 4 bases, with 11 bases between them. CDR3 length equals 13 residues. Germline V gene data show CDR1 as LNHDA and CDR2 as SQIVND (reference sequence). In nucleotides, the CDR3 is TGTGCCAGTAGTGCGGGGGCGGGAGAGACCCAGTACTTC. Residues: CASSAGAGETQYF.

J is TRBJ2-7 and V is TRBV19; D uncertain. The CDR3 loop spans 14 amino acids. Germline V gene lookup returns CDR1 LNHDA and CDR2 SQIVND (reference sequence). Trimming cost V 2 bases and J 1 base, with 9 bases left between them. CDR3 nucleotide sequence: TGTGCCAGTAGTATATCAGATTCTTCCTACGAGCAGTACTTC. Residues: CASSISDSSYEQYF. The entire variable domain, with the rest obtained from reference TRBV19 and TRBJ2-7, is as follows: DGGITQSPKYLFRKEGQNVTLSCEQNLNHDAMYWYRQDPGQGLRLIYYSQIVNDFQKGDIAEGYSVSREKKESFPLTVTSAQKNPTAFYLCASSISDSSYEQYFGPGTRLTVT.

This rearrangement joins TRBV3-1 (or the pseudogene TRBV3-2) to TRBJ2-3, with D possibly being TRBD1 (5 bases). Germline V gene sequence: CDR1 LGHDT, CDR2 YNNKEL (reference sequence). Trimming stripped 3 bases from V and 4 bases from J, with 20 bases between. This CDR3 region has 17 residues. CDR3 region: CASSHRRTTVEADTQYF. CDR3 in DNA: TGTGCCAGCAGCCATCGTCGCACGACAGTTGAAGCAGATACGCAGTATTTT.

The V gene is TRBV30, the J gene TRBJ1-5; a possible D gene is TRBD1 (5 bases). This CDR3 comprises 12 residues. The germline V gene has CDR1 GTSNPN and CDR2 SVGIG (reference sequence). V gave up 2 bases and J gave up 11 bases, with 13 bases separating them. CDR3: CAWSTTVVAQHF. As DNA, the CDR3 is TGTGCCTGGAGTACGACAGTTGTGGCCCAGCATTTT.

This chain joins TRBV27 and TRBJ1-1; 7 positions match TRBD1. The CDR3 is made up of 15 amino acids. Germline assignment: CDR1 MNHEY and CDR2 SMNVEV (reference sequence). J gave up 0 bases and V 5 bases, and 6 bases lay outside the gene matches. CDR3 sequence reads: CASSASGGMNTEAFF. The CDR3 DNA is TGTGCCAGCAGTGCATCAGGGGGTATGAACACTGAAGCTTTCTTT.

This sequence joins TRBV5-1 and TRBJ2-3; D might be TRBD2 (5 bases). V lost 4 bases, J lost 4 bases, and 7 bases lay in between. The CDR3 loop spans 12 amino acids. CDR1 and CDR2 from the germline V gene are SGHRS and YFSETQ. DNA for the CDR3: TGCGCCAGCAGCCGGGATTCAGATACGCAGTATTTT. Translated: CASSRDSDTQYF. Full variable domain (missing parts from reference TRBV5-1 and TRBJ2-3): KAGVTQTPRYLIKTRGQQVTLSCSPISGHRSVSWYQQTPGQGLQFLFEYFSETQRNKGNFPGRFSGRQFSNSRSEMNVSTLELGDSALYLCASSRDSDTQYFGPGTRLTVL.